Each of the 12 T cell receptor beta chains below was sequenced from the same sample in a study of cytomegalovirus exposure and HLA in healthy donors. The PCR employed 60 Vbeta primers together with 13 Jbeta primers. Sequenced by immunoSEQ multiplex PCR; TCRdb stores in-frame clones only, minus some. The sample has 95,000 to 100,000 clones; around 77% are singletons. The sample comprised PBMCs. Receptors were obtained from a man aged 35 to 55 in good health and CMV-seronegative.

The chain employs TRBV18 and TRBJ1-2, with TRBD1 matching 7 bases. The CDR3 totals 14 residues. The V segment lost 4 bases and the J segment 3 bases; nucleotides outside the gene matches: 5. Looked up from germline, CDR1 is KGHSH and CDR2 is LQKENI. CDR3 in DNA: TGTGCCAGCTCACAGGGGGCGCCGGACTATGGCTACACCTTC. This translates into CASSQGAPDYGYTF.

This chain joins TRBV4-2 and TRBJ2-1; 11 nucleotides agree with TRBD2. With V trimmed by 0 bases and J by 9 bases, 1 base remained unmatched. The CDR3 runs 14 residues. In germline, CDR1 is LGHNA, CDR2 YNFKEQ. The CDR3 reads CASSQDSGRGEQFF. In DNA, the CDR3 is TGTGCCAGCAGCCAAGATAGCGGGAGGGGTGAGCAGTTCTTC.

This sequence joins TRBV30 and TRBJ1-2; 8 bases match TRBD1. In germline, CDR1 is GTSNPN, CDR2 SVGIG (reference sequence). This CDR3 is 12 amino acids long. The junction had 4 bases not matched to a gene; V was cut back by 2 bases and J by 8 bases. Here the CDR3 reads CAWSIRGLGYTF. In DNA form, the CDR3 reads TGTGCCTGGAGTATCAGGGGGCTGGGCTACACCTTC. The full variable domain, rest sourced from reference TRBV30 and TRBJ1-2, is SQTIHQWPATLVQPVGSPLSLECTVEGTSNPNLYWYRQAAGRGLQLLFYSVGIGQISSEVPQNLSASRPQDRQFILSSKKLLLSDSGFYLCAWSIRGLGYTFGSGTRLTVV.

V usage is TRBV4-2 and J usage is TRBJ2-7, with 9 bases matching TRBD1. The CDR3 has 14 amino acids. V trimming: 4 bases; J trimming: 3 bases; junction bases outside the gene matches: 4. Germline assignment: CDR1 LGHNA and CDR2 YNFKEQ. DNA of the CDR3: TGTGCCAGCAGCCCCAGGACAGGGGACTACGAGCAGTACTTC. This sequence encodes CASSPRTGDYEQYF.

The CDR3 DNA reads TGTGCCAGCAGCGTAGCTAGCGGGAAATTTACCGGGGAGCTGTTTTTT. Amino acids: CASSVASGKFTGELFF. The chain couples TRBV9 to TRBJ2-2; 9 bases match TRBD2. CDR1 and CDR2 from the germline V gene are SGDLS and YYNGEE. The trim removed 0 bases at V and 5 bases at J, leaving 5 bases unmatched. The CDR3 is 16 amino acids.

This clone appeared a few times. This sequence joins TRBV6-1 and TRBJ1-2; TRBD1 might be the D (6 bases). The V gene's germline CDR1 is MNHNS and CDR2 SASEGT. V lost 3 bases, J lost 14 bases, and 13 bases lay in between. The CDR3 is 11 amino acids. The CDR3 here is CASSDRRQGTF. The CDR3 DNA sequence: TGTGCCAGCAGTGATCGAAGGCAGGGGACCTTC.

The chain links TRBV5-1 to TRBJ2-3; possible D gene TRBD2, 5 bases. Trimming pared 5 bases from V and 1 base from J, leaving 11 bases between. Germline CDR1 and CDR2: SGHRS and YFSETQ. CDR3 length equals 14 residues. CDR3 residues: CASSSGLRTDTQYF. CDR3 nucleotide sequence: TGCGCCAGCAGTTCAGGACTTCGCACAGATACGCAGTATTTT.

The chain carries TRBV6-5 and TRBJ1-6, with 8 positions matching TRBD1. This CDR3 contains 13 residues. The germline CDR1 and CDR2 sequences are MNHEY and SVGAGI. The junction had 4 bases not matched to a gene; V was cut back by 6 bases and J by 9 bases. The DNA for the CDR3 is TGTGCCAGCAGAACAGGGGGAGGTTCACCCCTCCACTTT. The encoded protein is CASRTGGGSPLHF.

This clone showed up just a few times. The chain carries TRBV10-3 and TRBJ1-1, with unresolved D. Trimming cost V 2 bases and J 4 bases, with 8 bases left between them. The V gene's germline CDR1 is ENHRY and CDR2 SYGVKD. The CDR3 length is 13 residues. The CDR3 protein is CAISEPRLTEAFF. CDR3 in DNA: TGTGCCATCAGTGAGCCCCGACTCACTGAAGCTTTCTTT.

The chain joins TRBV28 to TRBJ1-2; TRBD1 matches at 12 bases. There are 21 residues in the CDR3. Germline assignment: CDR1 MDHEN and CDR2 SYDVKM. The V and J ends lost 6 bases and 8 bases, in that order; junction bases with no gene match: 28. The CDR3 nucleotides read TGTGCCAGCAGCCCTCTGATAGCTTCCTCGGGACAGGGGGCCCGCTTAGAGGGCTACACCTTC. Translated, it gives CASSPLIASSGQGARLEGYTF.

The genes are TRBV19 and TRBJ2-3, with D tentatively TRBD1 (5 bases). Germline values: CDR1 LNHDA, CDR2 SQIVND (reference sequence). V lost 4 bases to trimming and J lost 4 bases, with 12 bases between them. The CDR3 runs 14 residues. The CDR3 is CASSTQGFADTQYF. CDR3 DNA sequence: TGTGCCAGTAGTACTCAGGGTTTCGCAGATACGCAGTATTTT.

The chain uses TRBV10-3 and TRBJ2-3; D not certain. The CDR3 has 16 amino acids. Germline V gene lookup returns CDR1 ENHRY and CDR2 SYGVKD. V lost 0 bases and J lost 0, with 10 bases in between. The CDR3: CAISESQDTSTDTQYF. The CDR3 bases are TGTGCCATCAGTGAGTCGCAGGATACTAGCACAGATACGCAGTATTTT.